Listed below are T cell receptor beta chains from one sample, sequenced in a study of metastatic and nonmetastatic thyroid tumors. MiXCR re-clonotyped the PCR reads for TCRdb. The sample lists over 35,000 clones; roughly a sixth were seen once. Sequencing was performed on tumor tissue. Every receptor here comes from a female donor with papillary thyroid cancer or a benign thyroid nodule (not recorded which). Some clones in this sample may be carry-over from other donors' samples. Both conserved end residues are part of each CDR3. A D gene is named only where the DNA matches it firmly. A clone size is listed for some rows: how often the clone was seen (once, few, many), or a class if it is expanded.

CDR3: CASIRIDAYGYTF; DNA: TGTGCCAGCATTCGGATTGATGCCTATGGCTACACCTTC; D: -; size: many; V: TRBV2; J: TRBJ1-2
CDR3: CASSSGSSYEQYF; DNA: TGTGCCAGCAGTAGCGGGAGCTCCTACGAGCAGTACTTC; D: TRBD2; size: few; V: TRBV28; J: TRBJ2-7
CDR3: CSAREREYEQYF; DNA: TGCAGTGCTAGAGAGCGGGAGTACGAGCAGTACTTC; D: TRBD2; size: -; V: TRBV20-1; J: TRBJ2-7
CDR3: CSFPRQWARGLGGYTF; DNA: TGCAGTTTCCCCAGACAGTGGGCCCGGGGACTTGGAGGCTACACCTTC; D: -; size: -; V: TRBV20-1; J: TRBJ1-2
CDR3: CASSLTGYSGNTIYF; DNA: TGTGCCAGCAGCTTGACAGGCTACTCTGGAAACACCATATATTTT; D: -; size: many; V: TRBV7-6; J: TRBJ1-3
CDR3: CASSQRRGETQYF; DNA: TGTGCCAGCAGCCAGAGGCGGGGCGAGACACAGTACTTC; D: -; size: -; V: TRBV3-1; J: TRBJ2-5
CDR3: CASSAFREVGDGYTF; DNA: TGTGCCAGCAGCGCATTTCGTGAGGTCGGCGATGGCTACACCTTC; D: -; size: many; V: TRBV13; J: TRBJ1-2
CDR3: CASSLLYRTSGRKTRDTQYF; DNA: TGTGCCAGCTCCCTACTGTATAGGACTAGCGGGAGAAAGACAAGGGATACGCAGTATTTT; D: TRBD2; size: many; V: TRBV6-4; J: TRBJ2-3
CDR3: CASSQRAGLVDQPQHF; DNA: TGCGCCAGCAGCCAACGGGCGGGGCTGGTAGATCAGCCCCAGCATTTT; D: -; size: -; V: TRBV4-3; J: TRBJ1-5
CDR3: CASSYVQGWNQPQHF; DNA: TGTGCCAGCAGTTACGTACAGGGATGGAATCAGCCCCAGCATTTT; D: -; size: many; V: TRBV6-2/TRBV6-3; J: TRBJ1-5
CDR3: CAWSTFRTADLSPLHF; DNA: TGTGCCTGGAGTACTTTCCGGACAGCAGACCTTTCACCCCTCCACTTT; D: -; size: many; V: TRBV30; J: TRBJ1-6
CDR3: CASSQKDEAFF; DNA: TGTGCCAGCAGCCAAAAGGACGAAGCTTTCTTT; D: -; size: many; V: TRBV11-3; J: TRBJ1-1
CDR3: CASSTPRTVGPYEQYF; DNA: TGTGCCAGCAGTACCCCTAGAACGGTAGGGCCTTACGAGCAGTACTTC; D: -; size: few; V: TRBV6-2/TRBV6-3; J: TRBJ2-7